This is a list of T cell receptor beta chains from one sample in a study of cytomegalovirus exposure and HLA in healthy donors. Measured with immunoSEQ multiplex PCR; TCRdb has only the in-frame clones, and not every one. Of about 170,000 clones detected, 70% to 90% appear once; the ten largest clones hold approximately 2.3%. Sequencing was carried out using PBMCs. These receptors were obtained from a male donor in good health and CMV-seronegative. Each CDR3 is given with its conserved first and last residue. D genes are given only for firm matches. Expanded clones are given a class, and other clones once, few, many or no size at all.

D: NA
V: TRBV4-1
size: NA
J: TRBJ1-4
DNA: TGCGCCAGCAGCCAAGATTCTCAGAAAAAACTGTTTTTT
CDR3: CASSQDSQKKLFF

D: TRBD2
V: TRBV30
size: NA
J: TRBJ2-3
DNA: TGTGCCTGGAGTGGACTAGCGGCGAGCACAGATACGCAGTATTTT
CDR3: CAWSGLAASTDTQYF

D: TRBD2
V: TRBV28
size: NA
J: TRBJ2-7
DNA: TGTGCCAGCAGTGTATTGGGACTAGCGGGAGCTGGGGGGTACGAGCAGTACTTC
CDR3: CASSVLGLAGAGGYEQYF

D: NA
V: TRBV4-3
size: NA
J: TRBJ1-4
DNA: TGCGCCAGCAGCCAAGAGGCGTCCAGGGGAGGGGGTGAAAAACTGTTTTTT
CDR3: CASSQEASRGGGEKLFF

D: NA
V: TRBV2
size: NA
J: TRBJ2-1
DNA: TGTGCCAGCAGTGATTTCGTCTCCCTTGCGGAAGACAATGAGCAGTTCTTC
CDR3: CASSDFVSLAEDNEQFF

D: TRBD1
V: TRBV27
size: NA
J: TRBJ1-5
DNA: TGTGCCAGCAGTCCAGGGACAGGGCACCCGCCCCAGCATTTT
CDR3: CASSPGTGHPPQHF

D: TRBD2
V: TRBV5-1
size: NA
J: TRBJ2-7
DNA: TGCGCCAGCAGCCCGGGAGGGGACACCTACGAGCAGTACTTC
CDR3: CASSPGGDTYEQYF

D: NA
V: TRBV19
size: NA
J: TRBJ2-5
DNA: TGTGCCAGTAGTATCGGGGGAACCGTACAAGAGACCCAGTACTTC
CDR3: CASSIGGTVQETQYF

D: TRBD1
V: TRBV30
size: NA
J: TRBJ1-5
DNA: TGTGCCTGGGGGACAGGGGGGGCCCAGCCCCAGCATTTT
CDR3: CAWGTGGAQPQHF

D: TRBD1
V: TRBV7-7
size: few
J: TRBJ2-1
DNA: TGTGCTAGCAGCTTAGCGACAGGGTGGGGCAATGAGCAGTTCTTC
CDR3: CASSLATGWGNEQFF

D: NA
V: TRBV29-1
size: NA
J: TRBJ1-2
DNA: TGCAGCGTTGAAGATCGGGAGGGCTACACCTTC
CDR3: CSVEDREGYTF

D: TRBD2
V: TRBV7-6
size: NA
J: TRBJ2-1
DNA: TGTGCCAGCAGCTTATACGAACTAGCGGACAATGAGCAGTTCTTC
CDR3: CASSLYELADNEQFF

D: TRBD1
V: TRBV19
size: NA
J: TRBJ2-2
DNA: TGTGCCAGTAGTACTAGGACAGGGGAGACCGGGGAGCTGTTTTTT
CDR3: CASSTRTGETGELFF

D: NA
V: TRBV5-6
size: NA
J: TRBJ2-7
DNA: TGTGCCAGCAGCTTCTTTGGGCGGACAACCTACGAGCAGTACTTC
CDR3: CASSFFGRTTYEQYF

D: TRBD1
V: TRBV7-9
size: NA
J: TRBJ1-5
DNA: TGTGCCAGCAGCTCCGTCCCGGGACAGGGGCCCCAGCATTTT
CDR3: CASSSVPGQGPQHF

D: TRBD2
V: TRBV4-3
size: NA
J: TRBJ2-1
DNA: TGCGCCAGCAGCCAAGACGGCCTAGCGGGAGGGGGTGAGCAGTTCTTC
CDR3: CASSQDGLAGGGEQFF

D: NA
V: TRBV7-2
size: NA
J: TRBJ2-2
DNA: TGTGCCAGCAGCTTAGGAGTCGGGGAGCTGTTTTTT
CDR3: CASSLGVGELFF

D: NA
V: TRBV28
size: NA
J: TRBJ1-4
DNA: TGTGCCAGGGGCACTCCCATCACTGAAAAACTGTTTTTT
CDR3: CARGTPITEKLFF

D: TRBD2
V: TRBV7-3
size: NA
J: TRBJ2-7
DNA: TGTGCCAGCAGCTTAGGCCCCAAGGGAGGGCCTGAGGGGGAGCAGTACTTC
CDR3: CASSLGPKGGPEGEQYF

D: TRBD2
V: TRBV5-6
size: once
J: TRBJ2-2
DNA: TGTGCCAGCAGCGAACCGGGACTAGGGGCCGGGGAGCTGTTTTTT
CDR3: CASSEPGLGAGELFF

D: NA
V: TRBV28
size: once
J: TRBJ1-2
DNA: TGTGCCAGCAGTACCTCCCCAGCAGGCTATGGCTACACCTTC
CDR3: CASSTSPAGYGYTF

D: TRBD1
V: TRBV23-1
size: NA
J: TRBJ2-5
DNA: TGCGCCAGCAGCACGCCTTACCTGGGACAGGGTCTGGGAGAAGAGACCCAGTACTTC
CDR3: CASSTPYLGQGLGEETQYF

D: TRBD2
V: TRBV2
size: once
J: TRBJ2-7
DNA: TGTGCCAGCAGCACCCGTGGAGGGACTACGCAGAATCAATACGAGCAGTACTTC
CDR3: CASSTRGGTTQNQYEQYF

D: NA
V: TRBV7-9
size: NA
J: TRBJ2-5
DNA: TGTGCCAGCAGCCAAACAGGACGAGAGACCCAGTACTTC
CDR3: CASSQTGRETQYF

D: TRBD2
V: TRBV7-9
size: NA
J: TRBJ2-7
DNA: TGTGCCAGCAGTCTAGCGGGAGGGACGTACGAGCAGTACTTC
CDR3: CASSLAGGTYEQYF

D: TRBD2
V: TRBV7-3
size: once
J: TRBJ2-1
DNA: TGTGCCAGCAGCCAAGCGGGGTACAATGAGCAGTTCTTC
CDR3: CASSQAGYNEQFF

D: TRBD2
V: TRBV19
size: NA
J: TRBJ2-2
DNA: TGTGCCAGCCGTCGTGGGCGGGGGTCCGGGGAGCTGTTTTTT
CDR3: CASRRGRGSGELFF

D: NA
V: TRBV5-5
size: NA
J: TRBJ1-3
DNA: TGTGCCAGCAGCTCGGGGTTCCACGGGTCCACTTTATATTTT
CDR3: CASSSGFHGSTLYF

D: TRBD1
V: TRBV19
size: NA
J: TRBJ1-5
DNA: TGTGCCAGTAGTAACCCCTTGGGACAGGGTTTTTTAGGTCAGCCCCAGCATTTT
CDR3: CASSNPLGQGFLGQPQHF

D: TRBD1
V: TRBV27
size: NA
J: TRBJ1-2
DNA: TGTGCCAGCAGTTTGGTCAGGGGGTATGTTGGCTACACCTTC
CDR3: CASSLVRGYVGYTF

D: TRBD2
V: TRBV6-5
size: NA
J: TRBJ2-1
DNA: TGTGCCAGCAGTTCCCTCCGGGCGGGAGAGAATGAGCAGTTCTTC
CDR3: CASSSLRAGENEQFF

D: TRBD1
V: TRBV6-5
size: NA
J: TRBJ2-7
DNA: TGTGCCAGCAGACAGGGACAGCAGTCCTACGAGCAGTACTTC
CDR3: CASRQGQQSYEQYF

D: NA
V: TRBV2
size: NA
J: TRBJ2-3
DNA: TGTGCCAGCAGTGATCGGGTTTCTAGCACAGATACGCAGTATTTT
CDR3: CASSDRVSSTDTQYF

D: NA
V: TRBV5-1
size: NA
J: TRBJ1-5
DNA: TGCGCCAGCAGACAGGGCCTCAATCAGCCCCAGCATTTT
CDR3: CASRQGLNQPQHF

D: TRBD2
V: TRBV5-1
size: NA
J: TRBJ2-7
DNA: TGCGCCAGCAGCTTGGCCTTGCGGCTAGCGGGGGGAAAAGGCGAGCAGTACTTC
CDR3: CASSLALRLAGGKGEQYF

D: TRBD1
V: TRBV7-9
size: NA
J: TRBJ2-3
DNA: TGTGCCAGCAGCTTAGGGACAGGTAACACAGATACGCAGTATTTT
CDR3: CASSLGTGNTDTQYF

D: NA
V: TRBV21-1
size: NA
J: TRBJ2-2
DNA: TGTGCCAACCGACCCGGGACTAGCGTGAAGGCCGGGGAGCTGTTTTTT
CDR3: CANRPGTSVKAGELFF

D: TRBD1
V: TRBV5-1
size: NA
J: TRBJ1-5
DNA: TGCGCCAGCAGCTACAGGGGCCCCGCGCCCCAGCATTTT
CDR3: CASSYRGPAPQHF

D: NA
V: TRBV4-1
size: NA
J: TRBJ1-5
DNA: TGCGCCAGCAGCCAAGGGCCGCAGAGCAATCAGCCCCAGCATTTT
CDR3: CASSQGPQSNQPQHF

D: TRBD2
V: TRBV27
size: NA
J: TRBJ2-7
DNA: TGTGCCAGCAGTTCATTCCCTAGCGGGGGGCACTACGAGCAGTACTTC
CDR3: CASSSFPSGGHYEQYF

D: TRBD1
V: TRBV4-1
size: NA
J: TRBJ1-4
DNA: TGCGCCAGCAGCCAAGAGGGGGGACAGGGACTGACTAATGAAAAACTGTTTTTT
CDR3: CASSQEGGQGLTNEKLFF

D: TRBD2
V: TRBV5-6
size: NA
J: TRBJ2-5
DNA: TGTGCCAGCAGCCCCGGAGGATTAGCGGGGACGGGGACCCAGTACTTC
CDR3: CASSPGGLAGTGTQYF

D: TRBD1
V: TRBV5-1
size: NA
J: TRBJ1-4
DNA: TGCGCCAGCAGCCAATCAACAGGGGTCAGGACTAATGAAAAACTGTTTTTT
CDR3: CASSQSTGVRTNEKLFF

D: TRBD1
V: TRBV29-1
size: NA
J: TRBJ2-7
DNA: TGCAGCGTGGGGACAGGGGGCCGCGAGCAGTACTTC
CDR3: CSVGTGGREQYF

D: NA
V: TRBV5-1
size: NA
J: TRBJ2-2
DNA: TGCGCCAGCAGCATGGACAGGAACACCGGGGAGCTGTTTTTT
CDR3: CASSMDRNTGELFF

D: NA
V: TRBV20-1
size: NA
J: TRBJ2-7
DNA: TGCAGTGCTTACGGCTACGAGCAGTACTTC
CDR3: CSAYGYEQYF

D: NA
V: TRBV7-9
size: once
J: TRBJ1-1
DNA: TGTTCCAGCAGCTTAAGCCGAGGGGAAGCTTTCTTT
CDR3: CSSSLSRGEAFF

D: TRBD1
V: TRBV5-5
size: few
J: TRBJ1-4
DNA: TGTGCCAGCAGCGACCTACAGGGGGCCAACAATGAAAAACTGTTTTTT
CDR3: CASSDLQGANNEKLFF

D: TRBD1
V: TRBV5-1
size: few
J: TRBJ1-1
DNA: TGCGCCAGCAGGGGGGGACAGACCAACACTGAAGCTTTCTTT
CDR3: CASRGGQTNTEAFF

D: NA
V: TRBV6-1
size: NA
J: TRBJ1-6
DNA: TGTGCCAGCAGTGAATACAGCTTCGATTCACCCCTCCACTTT
CDR3: CASSEYSFDSPLHF

D: NA
V: TRBV18
size: NA
J: TRBJ1-1
DNA: TGTGCCAGCTCACCACGAATCCCACAGGAAGTAAGCACTGAAGCTTTCTTT
CDR3: CASSPRIPQEVSTEAFF

D: NA
V: TRBV27
size: NA
J: TRBJ1-5
DNA: TGTGCCAGCAGTATGCTCAGGGGTGGTCAGCCCCAGCATTTT
CDR3: CASSMLRGGQPQHF

D: NA
V: TRBV28
size: NA
J: TRBJ2-1
DNA: TGTGCCAGCAGGTTACAGGGCAATGAGCAGTTCTTC
CDR3: CASRLQGNEQFF

D: NA
V: TRBV6-4
size: NA
J: TRBJ2-7
DNA: TGTGCCAGCAGTGACTCTACAGGCACTTCCTACGAGCAGTACTTC
CDR3: CASSDSTGTSYEQYF

D: NA
V: TRBV27
size: NA
J: TRBJ1-3
DNA: TGTGCCAGCAGCGGGGGCTCTGGAAACACCATATATTTT
CDR3: CASSGGSGNTIYF

D: NA
V: TRBV7-2
size: NA
J: TRBJ1-1
DNA: TGTGCCAGCAGCTTAGTGGAGGGTGCGAACACTGAAGCTTTCTTT
CDR3: CASSLVEGANTEAFF

D: TRBD1
V: TRBV7-8
size: NA
J: TRBJ2-3
DNA: TGTGCCAGCAGCTTATGGACAGGGGTCACAGATACGCAGTATTTT
CDR3: CASSLWTGVTDTQYF